The clone carrying this T cell receptor beta chain has ten or more counts. This entry is derived from a study of CD8 T cells in ankylosing spondylitis. TCRdb re-called the 5' RACE reads through MiXCR, storing one row per CDR3 protein. This table holds 29,000 or so distinct CDR3 sequences, 5.3% found once. This CDR3 has 15 amino acids. Germline V gene data show CDR1 as SGDLS and CDR2 as YYNGEE. The V end was cut by 4 bases, the J end by 0 bases, with 12 bases between. This clonotype was obtained from a female donor with ankylosing spondylitis or in good health (not recorded which). This chain links TRBV9 with TRBJ2-3; tentatively, D is TRBD2 (5 bases). What was sequenced was blood, either unsorted or a sorted T cell fraction (not recorded which). CDR3 region: CASSTSGPSTDTQYF. The DNA for the CDR3 is TGTGCCAGCAGCACAAGCGGACCTAGCACAGATACGCAGTATTTT.